A single TCR beta chain is shown here with its context. Its antigen remains undetermined. Per-base qualities were not stored, and no clone one base away is much larger. The record originates from a study of OX40 agonist ivuxolimab in advanced cancers. Notes on the research overall: The costimulatory receptor OX40 (CD134) was targeted by ivuxolimab, a fully human IgG2 agonistic monoclonal antibody. Intravenous ivuxolimab was administered to patients every 2 weeks at six dose levels: 0.01, 0.1, 0.3, 1.5, 3 and 10 mg/kg. Of the 50 or so patients in dose escalation, around 19 had hepatocellular carcinoma, some 15 had melanoma, 9 had renal cell carcinoma and 9 had head and neck cancer. In the dose-escalation cohort, around 80% of patients were male, and the mean age was roughly 56 years with a range of about 20 to 79. Prior anti-PD-1, anti-PD-L1 or anti-CTLA-4 therapy was permitted, and 35% to 40% of dose-escalation patients had received checkpoint inhibitors. Partial responses occurred in three dose-escalation patients: two with cutaneous melanoma and one with hepatocellular carcinoma. The purpose of peripheral TCRbeta sequencing was to test whether ivuxolimab changed TCR sequence diversity and led to clonal T-cell expansion. The paper covers the monotherapy dose-escalation part of the phase I ivuxolimab trial, which included N ≈ 57 patients.

Patients with a history of autoimmune disease or receiving systemic immunosuppression were excluded from the trial. Peripheral blood for TCR sequencing was collected from all dose cohorts at baseline, on cycle 4 day 1, and on cycle 7 day 1. Samples were obtained from an open-label, multicenter, first-in-human phase I dose-escalation trial of ivuxolimab. The trial enrolled adults with locally advanced or metastatic head and neck squamous cell, hepatocellular, melanoma or renal cell carcinoma. Before TCR sequencing, CD4+ T cells and CD8+ T cells from peripheral blood were sorted into separate populations. To sequence the TCRbeta CDR3 region, genomic DNA was isolated from the sorted cells. The immunoSEQ Assay was used to sequence the TCRbeta CDR3 regions. TCRdb holds this immuneACCESS table with in-frame rearrangements only. Some clones are missing; in checked studies, unresolved V genes explain under half, and the rest has no known cause. This sample lists around 59,000 clones; 89% were detected once. Clones ranked in the top ten supply over 9% of the sample.

Here V drops 5 bases and J drops 5 bases, and the junction holds 8 bases not matched to any gene. The CDR3 has 14 amino acids, counting the end cysteine and phenylalanine. The retained sequence is limited to the CDR3, 42 bases, with the frame set at the first base. CDR1 and CDR2, per the germline V gene (reference sequence), are LNHDA and SQIVND. Overall study results and their limits: In the 0.1-3.0 mg/kg groups, partial responders had among the lowest normalized peripheral clonal expansion, particularly in CD8+ T cells. The antigen specificity of the peripheral T cells that underwent clonal expansion was not determined. On average, CD8+ T cells showed more expanded clones than CD4+ T cells after ivuxolimab. At doses of 0.1 to 3.0 mg/kg, clonal expansion of both CD4+ and CD8+ T cells in blood was seen between baseline and week 6. Low levels of normalized T-cell clonal expansion were also shown by some nonresponding patients.

Here the sequenced sample was CD4+ or CD8+ T cells sorted from blood, taken in a trial of the OX40 agonist ivuxolimab. The TCR sequence derives from an adult with an advanced solid tumor such as melanoma, head and neck, liver or kidney cancer. The V gene is TRBV19 and the J gene is TRBJ1-1; the central 7 bases match TRBD1. The CDR3: CASSPTSRGTEAFF. The base sequence is TGTGCCAGTAGTCCAACCTCCAGGGGGACTGAAGCTTTCTTT. The full variable domain, completed from the reference TRBV19 and TRBJ1-1 proteins outside the CDR3, reads DGGITQSPKYLFRKEGQNVTLSCEQNLNHDAMYWYRQDPGQGLRLIYYSQIVNDFQKGDIAEGYSVSREKKESFPLTVTSAQKNPTAFYLCASSPTSRGTEAFFGQGTRLTVV.